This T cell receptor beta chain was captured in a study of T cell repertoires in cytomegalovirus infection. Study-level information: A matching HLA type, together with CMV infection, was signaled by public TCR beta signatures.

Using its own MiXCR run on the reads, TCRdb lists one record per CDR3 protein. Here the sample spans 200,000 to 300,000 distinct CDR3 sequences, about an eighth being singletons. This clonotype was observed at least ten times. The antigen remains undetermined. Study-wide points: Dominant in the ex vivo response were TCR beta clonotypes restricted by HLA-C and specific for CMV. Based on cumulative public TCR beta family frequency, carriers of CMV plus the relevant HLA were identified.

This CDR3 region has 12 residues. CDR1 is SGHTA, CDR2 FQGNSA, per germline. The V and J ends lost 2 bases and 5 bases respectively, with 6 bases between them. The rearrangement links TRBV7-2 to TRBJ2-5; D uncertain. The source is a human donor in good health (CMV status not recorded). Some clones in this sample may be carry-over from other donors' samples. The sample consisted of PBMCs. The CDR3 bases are TGTGCCAGCAGCTTACTTCCTGAGACCCAGTACTTC. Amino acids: CASSLLPETQYF.